The 29 T cell receptor beta chains reported below all come from one sample, sequenced in a study of T cells after somatic rescue of genetic block. Sequencing used immunoSEQ multiplex PCR; TCRdb keeps in-frame clones, though not all of them. The sample lists tens of thousands of clones, 92% occurring once. Sequencing used peripheral blood mononuclear cells (PBMCs). The origin of the receptors is a man aged 35-49 years.

In DNA form, the CDR3 reads TGTGCCAGCTCCGGACAGGGACTATATGGAAACACCATATATTTT. It specifies CASSGQGLYGNTIYF. This chain joins TRBV18 and TRBJ1-3; 8 bases are shared with TRBD1. The V gene end was trimmed by 6 bases and the J gene end by 3 bases; junction bases not matched to a gene: 7. Germline loops: CDR1 KGHSH, CDR2 LQKENI. The CDR3 is 15 amino acids.

The V and J genes are TRBV10-3 and TRBJ2-7; D is ambiguous. The CDR3 sequence is 11 residues long. The ends were cut back, 4 bases at V and 4 bases at J, with 5 bases in the middle. CDR1 is ENHRY and CDR2 is SYGVKD in the germline V gene. CDR3 loop: CAISGEYEQYF. CDR3 nucleotide sequence: TGTGCCATCAGTGGAGAATACGAGCAGTACTTC.

The V gene is TRBV19, the J gene TRBJ1-4; D is possibly TRBD1 (6 bases). There are 13 residues in the CDR3. Germline CDR1 is LNHDA and CDR2 is SQIVND (reference sequence). V was pared by 10 bases and J by 1 base, with 10 bases between. The CDR3 spells CATSGETNEKLFF. The CDR3 region has the DNA TGTGCCACCTCAGGGGAAACTAATGAAAAACTGTTTTTT.

J is TRBJ2-3 and V is TRBV30; D ambiguous. The CDR3 length is 14 residues. Trimming took 3 bases from V and 6 from J, leaving 16 bases between them. CDR1 is GTSNPN and CDR2 is SVGIG in the germline V gene (reference sequence). In DNA form, the CDR3 reads TGTGCCTGGAGCAAGGGAACGAGCCGGGATACGCAGTATTTT. Translated: CAWSKGTSRDTQYF. Using reference TRBV30 and TRBJ2-3 for the parts outside the CDR3, the full variable domain is SQTIHQWPATLVQPVGSPLSLECTVEGTSNPNLYWYRQAAGRGLQLLFYSVGIGQISSEVPQNLSASRPQDRQFILSSKKLLLSDSGFYLCAWSKGTSRDTQYFGPGTRLTVL.

V gene TRBV18 combines with J gene TRBJ2-7; TRBD1 aligns across 7 bases. CDR1 and CDR2 from the germline V gene are KGHSH and LQKENI. The CDR3 runs 14 residues. V dropped 2 bases and J dropped 0; count of bases not matched to a gene: 1. The CDR3 loop reads CASSPGTDSYEQYF. CDR3 in DNA: TGTGCCAGCTCACCAGGGACAGACTCCTACGAGCAGTACTTC.

This chain connects TRBV18 to TRBJ1-6; 8 bases align to TRBD1. V was pared by 6 bases and J by 7 bases, with 8 bases of the junction left unmatched. The CDR3 contains 15 residues. Germline V gives CDR1 KGHSH, CDR2 LQKENI. CDR3 DNA: TGTGCCAGCTCCCAAGCCGACAGGGGAAATTCACCCCTCCACTTT. This encodes CASSQADRGNSPLHF.

This chain links TRBV9 with TRBJ1-4, with D possibly matching TRBD1 (5 bases). The CDR3 is 14 amino acids. CDR1 is SGDLS, CDR2 YYNGEE, per germline. The V and J ends lost 2 bases and 5 bases respectively, with 10 bases between them. Here the CDR3 DNA reads TGTGCCAGCAGCGTGCAACAGGACAATGAAAAACTGTTTTTT. Its translation is CASSVQQDNEKLFF.

The chain couples TRBV4-3 to TRBJ1-1; the D is unclear. Germline assignment: CDR1 LGHNA and CDR2 YSLEER. The V end was cut by 0 bases, the J end by 0 bases, with 5 bases between. The CDR3 consists of 14 residues. The chain's CDR3 is CASSQDVLNTEAFF. CDR3 sequence (DNA): TGCGCCAGCAGCCAAGATGTCTTGAACACTGAAGCTTTCTTT.

This clone was detected only once. The CDR3 is CAWDRPNTEAFF. CDR3 bases: TGTGCCTGGGACAGGCCGAACACTGAAGCTTTCTTT. The chain combines TRBV30 with TRBJ1-1; D possibly corresponds to TRBD1 (6 bases). Looked up from germline, CDR1 is GTSNPN and CDR2 is SVGIG (reference sequence). Trimming removed 5 bases at V and 1 base at J, with 8 bases between. The CDR3 is 12 residues long.

The chain combines TRBV7-8 with TRBJ2-2; 9 bases match TRBD2. Trimming removed 5 bases from V and 4 bases from J; junction bases left unmatched: 5. The germline V gene has CDR1 SGHVS and CDR2 FQNEAQ. The length of the CDR3 is 15 residues. CDR3 sequence: CASSPLAGFTGELFF. The CDR3 bases are TGTGCCAGCAGCCCCCTAGCGGGATTCACCGGGGAGCTGTTTTTT.

V gene TRBV29-1 combines with J gene TRBJ2-1; TRBD2 might be the D (6 bases). The CDR3 runs 13 residues. Trimming cost V 4 bases and J 2 bases, with 9 bases left between them. CDR1 SQVTM and CDR2 ANQGSEA come from the germline V gene. CDR3 amino acids: CSVGGGTYNEQFF. The DNA of the CDR3 is TGCAGCGTTGGAGGCGGGACCTACAATGAGCAGTTCTTC.

This chain joins TRBV7-8 and TRBJ2-5; 9 bases agree with TRBD2. Germline CDR1 SGHVS, CDR2 FQNEAQ. This CDR3 has 16 residues. Germline trimming cut 1 base from V and 1 base from J; bases unmatched to any gene: 4. The CDR3 sequence: CASSLDLAGSQETQYF. The CDR3 DNA reads as TGTGCCAGCAGCTTAGACCTAGCGGGGTCCCAAGAGACCCAGTACTTC.

The V and J genes are TRBV18 and TRBJ2-5; 7 bases align to TRBD2. CDR1 is KGHSH, CDR2 LQKENI, per germline. The CDR3 is made up of 19 amino acids. With V trimmed by 1 base and J by 5 bases, 19 bases remained unmatched. CDR3 bases: TGTGCCAGCTCACCACTCAGGGCGGTAGCGGGTTCACCAGGGGAGACCCAGTACTTC. Translating it yields CASSPLRAVAGSPGETQYF.

The rearrangement links TRBV6-5 to TRBJ1-2; D perhaps matches TRBD1 (5 bases). The CDR3 totals 15 residues. The V end was cut by 2 bases, the J end by 4 bases, with 14 bases between. The germline V gene has CDR1 MNHEY and CDR2 SVGAGI. CDR3: CASSYGTNSIYGYTF. For the CDR3, the DNA is TGTGCCAGCAGTTACGGGACGAACTCTATCTATGGCTACACCTTC.

The rearrangement uses TRBV9 and TRBJ1-3, with D possibly being TRBD1 (5 bases). Trimming shortened V by 3 bases and J by 4 bases, and 8 bases separated the two germline ends. CDR3 size: 13 residues. Germline V gene data show CDR1 as SGDLS and CDR2 as YYNGEE. CDR3 nucleotide sequence: TGTGCCAGCAGCGACAGACAGGGAAACACCATATATTTT. Its translation is CASSDRQGNTIYF.

This clone was seen once. This chain uses TRBV9 with TRBJ2-1; tentative D call: TRBD2 (6 bases). CDR3 length equals 15 residues. The V end was cut by 4 bases, the J end by 5 bases, with 16 bases between. Germline CDR1 is SGDLS and CDR2 is YYNGEE. The CDR3 loop reads CASSFPGGVDNEQFF. The CDR3 DNA is TGTGCCAGCAGCTTCCCCGGGGGAGTCGACAATGAGCAGTTCTTC.

DNA of the CDR3: TGTGCCAGCTCTCCCGGACTAGCGGACTACAATGAGCAGTTCTTC. Translation: CASSPGLADYNEQFF. The rearrangement uses TRBV18 and TRBJ2-1; 10 nucleotides agree with TRBD2. Looked up from germline, CDR1 is KGHSH and CDR2 is LQKENI. J gave up 3 bases and V 6 bases, and 5 bases lay outside the gene matches. The CDR3 spans 15 residues.

The J gene is TRBJ2-7, the V gene TRBV23-1, with TRBD1 matching over 12 bases. TRBV23-1 is assigned to the ORF class and has an uncertain function. The J segment lost 5 bases and the V segment lost 6 bases, leaving 5 bases of the junction unmatched. The CDR3 covers 14 residues. CDR3 DNA sequence: TGCGCCAGCAGCCCCGGGACAGGGGGCGACGAGCAGTACTTC. Encoded protein: CASSPGTGGDEQYF.

The chain combines TRBV6-1 with TRBJ2-2, with TRBD2 matching over 9 bases. Trimming cost V 7 bases and J 5 bases; bases outside gene matches: 8. Germline CDR1 and CDR2: MNHNS and SASEGT. The CDR3 has 15 amino acids. The CDR3 bases are TGTGCCAGCATTCCTAGCGGGAAGGTTACCGGGGAGCTGTTTTTT. Amino acids: CASIPSGKVTGELFF.

The J gene is TRBJ1-4, the V gene TRBV19; maybe TRBD1 (5 bases). Germline V gives CDR1 LNHDA, CDR2 SQIVND (reference sequence). The V end was cut by 2 bases, the J end by 4 bases, with 17 bases between. The CDR3 totals 17 residues. In DNA form, the CDR3 reads TGTGCCAGTAGTATACGCCCACAGGAACTGGGTAATGAAAAACTGTTTTTT. It yields the protein CASSIRPQELGNEKLFF. The full variable domain, in which reference TRBV19 and TRBJ1-4 provide the parts outside the CDR3, is DGGITQSPKYLFRKEGQNVTLSCEQNLNHDAMYWYRQDPGQGLRLIYYSQIVNDFQKGDIAEGYSVSREKKESFPLTVTSAQKNPTAFYLCASSIRPQELGNEKLFFGSGTQLSVL.

The chain joins TRBV4-1 to TRBJ1-1; D is ambiguous. CDR1 and CDR2 from the germline V gene are MGHRA and YSYEKL. Trimming removed 4 bases at V and 3 bases at J, with 15 bases between. The CDR3 is made up of 15 amino acids. In DNA, the CDR3 is TGCGCCAGCAGCCCGGGCCTCGGGCGTGACACTGAAGCTTTCTTT. As protein: CASSPGLGRDTEAFF.

This clone was observed a few times. The junction differs from germline at one of its ends, possibly a read error. The chain combines TRBV7-9 with TRBJ1-1; a possible D gene is TRBD1 (5 bases). Germline loops: CDR1 SEHNR, CDR2 FQNEAQ (reference sequence). This CDR3 has 13 residues. Here the CDR3 DNA reads TGTGCCAGCAACTTAGGTGTACAGGCAGAAGCTTTCTTT. As protein: CASNLGVQAEAFF.

The CDR3 nucleotides are TGTGCCAGCAGCACCCGGAGGACAGGGGACCAGCCCCAGCATTTT. It specifies CASSTRRTGDQPQHF. The rearrangement uses TRBV28 and TRBJ1-5; TRBD1 matches at 9 bases. V was pared by 6 bases and J by 7 bases, with 10 bases of the junction left unmatched. Germline lookup yields CDR1 MDHEN and CDR2 SYDVKM. This CDR3 region has 15 residues. Filled out from reference TRBV28 and TRBJ1-5, the complete variable domain reads DVKVTQSSRYLVKRTGEKVFLECVQDMDHENMFWYRQDPGLGLRLIYFSYDVKMKEKGDIPEGYSVSREKKERFSLILESASTNQTSMYLCASSTRRTGDQPQHFGDGTRLSIL.

V is TRBV11-2 and J is TRBJ1-6, with 7 bases matching TRBD1. Per germline, CDR1 SGHAT and CDR2 FQNNGV. The CDR3 length is 15 residues. V lost 1 base, J lost 7 bases, and 4 bases stayed unmatched. CDR3 in DNA: TGTGCCAGCAGCTTAGGGGACAGCCAGAATTCACCCCTCCACTTT. Amino acids: CASSLGDSQNSPLHF.

A single count supports this clone. The rearrangement uses TRBV9 and TRBJ2-2, with no clear D. Germline lookup yields CDR1 SGDLS and CDR2 YYNGEE. The CDR3 extends over 14 amino acids. V lost 3 bases, J lost 3 bases, and 9 bases lay in between. The CDR3 region is CASSADGDTGELFF. CDR3 bases: TGTGCCAGCAGCGCGGACGGAGACACCGGGGAGCTGTTTTTT.

The chain employs TRBV6-5 and TRBJ2-7; unclear D gene. Germline CDR1 reads MNHEY; CDR2 reads SVGAGI. The CDR3 covers 15 residues. V dropped 0 bases and J dropped 2 bases, with 11 bases sitting between them. CDR3 loop: CASSYSSPSPYEQYF. CDR3 coding DNA: TGTGCCAGCAGTTACTCGTCGCCGAGCCCCTACGAGCAGTACTTC.

About this clone itself: This sample also contains other DNA sequences that code for the same CDR3. This sequence joins TRBV5-4 and TRBJ2-3; D remains ambiguous. V dropped 1 base and J dropped 1 base, with 4 bases sitting between them. Germline V gene sequence: CDR1 SGHNT, CDR2 YYREEE (reference sequence). CDR3 length equals 13 residues. CDR3 bases: TGTGCCAGCAGCTTGCGGGGCACAGATACGCAGTATTTT. It codes for CASSLRGTDTQYF. Drawing the rest from reference TRBV5-4 and TRBJ2-3, the complete variable domain is ETGVTQSPTHLIKTRGQQVTLRCSSQSGHNTVSWYQQALGQGPQFIFQYYREEENGRGNFPPRFSGLQFPNYSSELNVNALELDDSALYLCASSLRGTDTQYFGPGTRLTVL.

The chain carries TRBV2 and TRBJ2-1; 14 bases agree with TRBD2. CDR3 size: 15 residues. The ends lost 6 bases at V and 9 bases at J; junction bases unmatched: 7. The germline CDR1 and CDR2 sequences are SNHLY and FYNNEI. The CDR3 DNA is TGTGCCAGCAGAGAGGGACTAGCGGGAGCGGCTGAGCAGTTCTTC. Encoded protein: CASREGLAGAAEQFF.

This chain joins TRBV19 and TRBJ2-7; 9 bases map to TRBD1. CDR1 and CDR2 from the germline V gene are LNHDA and SQIVND (reference sequence). The CDR3 consists of 15 residues. The junction had 10 bases not matched to a gene; V was cut back by 4 bases and J by 6 bases. In DNA, the CDR3 is TGTGCCAGTAGTACCGCCGGGACAGGGACCACCGAGCAGTACTTC. This gives the protein CASSTAGTGTTEQYF.